The entry below describes one T cell receptor (beta chain). Its antigen is as yet unknown. Sequencing was performed with immunoSEQ multiplex PCR; in TCRdb, only in-frame clones are kept and a portion is missing. Of tens of thousands of clones listed, 94% were seen once; the top ten hold around 0.81%. These data belong to a study of T cell clonotyping in hematopoietic cell transplantation. Study-level findings and limits: Pathologically expanded recipient clonotypes increased progressively from day 30 to day 180 as diversity fell.

V was clipped by 5 bases and J by 3 bases, with 22 bases between them. This CDR3 is built from 17 residues. Per germline, CDR1 SGHTA and CDR2 FQGNSA. The clonotype was recovered from a woman aged 45 to 65 in good health. Some clones in this sample may be carry-over from other donors' samples. V usage is TRBV7-2 and J usage is TRBJ1-2; a possible D gene is TRBD1 (6 bases). The material sequenced was peripheral blood mononuclear cells. For the CDR3, the DNA is TGTGCCAGCAGCCTATCCGGGGGGAGTGGGGGCGACTATGGCTACACCTTC. This codes for CASSLSGGSGGDYGYTF. Supplemented by reference TRBV7-2 and TRBJ1-2, the full variable domain reads GAGVSQSPSNKVTEKGKDVELRCDPISGHTALYWYRQSLGQGLEFLIYFQGNSAPDKSGLPSDRFSAERTGGSVSTLTIQRTQQEDSAVYLCASSLSGGSGGDYGYTFGSGTRLTVV.